One sample yielded the 14 T cell receptor beta chains listed below, sequenced in a study of glioma-infiltrating T cells. The iRepertoire nested amplicon-rescue multiplex PCR amplified TCR alpha and beta CDR3s from RNA. TCRdb re-called the multiplex PCR reads through MiXCR, storing one row per CDR3 protein. The table includes approximately 90,000 distinct CDR3 sequences, about a quarter detected once. Sample: glioma tissue, nonneoplastic brain tissue, or PBMCs (not recorded which). The receptors here all came from a human donor with low-grade glioma or glioblastoma, undergoing nonglioma brain surgery, or in good health (not recorded which).

This clonotype was observed a few times. A much larger clonotype is one base distant, so this may be a read error. This likely comes from a read error, as the CDR3 has no conserved phenylalanine or tryptophan at its end. V gene TRBV7-2 combines with J gene TRBJ1-2; D may be TRBD1 (5 bases). CDR3 length: 13 amino acids. The V gene's germline CDR1 is SGHTA and CDR2 FQGNSA. V lost 5 bases to trimming and J lost 7 bases, with 14 bases between them. For the CDR3, the DNA is TGTGCCAGCAGCATCAGAATGGGGGGTGGCTACACCCTC. It is translated as CASSIRMGGGYTL.

This clonotype came up a few times. The gene calls are TRBV18 and TRBJ2-7; D may be TRBD1 or TRBD2 (5 bases each). Germline assignment: CDR1 KGHSH and CDR2 LQKENI. The CDR3 has 14 residues. V lost 2 bases, J lost 7 bases, and 15 bases lay in between. As DNA, the CDR3 is TGTGCCAGCTCACCAGACACAGGACCGGGGGAGCAGTACTTC. Its protein is CASSPDTGPGEQYF.

In this sample, this clonotype turned up many times. This chain links TRBV7-6 with TRBJ2-3, with D possibly matching TRBD2 (6 bases). This CDR3 is built from 16 residues. Trimming stripped 5 bases from V and 0 bases from J, with 15 bases between. CDR1 is SGHVS and CDR2 is FNYEAQ in the germline V gene. The CDR3 nucleotides read TGTGCCAGCAGCCTTGGAGCAAGCGGGAGCACAGATACGCAGTATTTT. Its translation: CASSLGASGSTDTQYF.

Ten or more counts support this clonotype. This chain uses TRBV18 with TRBJ2-7; D is unresolved. Germline V gene lookup returns CDR1 KGHSH and CDR2 LQKENI. This CDR3 is 14 amino acids long. V was trimmed by 1 base and J by 0 bases, leaving 7 bases between them. CDR3 nucleotide sequence: TGTGCCAGCTCACCACAGGACGGCTCCTACGAGCAGTACTTC. Its translation is CASSPQDGSYEQYF.

This clonotype has at least ten counts. The chain recombines TRBV6-1 with TRBJ2-7, with 7 bases identical to TRBD1. Germline V gene sequence: CDR1 MNHNS, CDR2 SASEGT. The CDR3 extends over 14 amino acids. V dropped 4 bases and J dropped 0; count of bases not matched to a gene: 3. CDR3 in amino acids: CASSGTGASYEQYF. The CDR3 coding sequence is TGTGCCAGCAGTGGGACAGGAGCCTCCTACGAGCAGTACTTC.

On this clonotype: The junction departs from germline at one end; a sequencing error may be responsible. The chain uses TRBV6-2 or TRBV6-3 and TRBJ1-1, with D hard to call. CDR3 length: 17 amino acids. CDR1 is MNHEY, CDR2 SVGEGT, per germline. In DNA, the CDR3 is TGTGCCTGCAGTGCGAAGCGACTAGATCTAATAAACACTGAAGCTTTCTTT. The encoded protein is CACSAKRLDLINTEAFF.

The V gene is TRBV7-9, the J gene TRBJ2-7; a weak D match, TRBD2 (5 bases). Germline V gives CDR1 SEHNR, CDR2 FQNEAQ (reference sequence). Trimming stripped 3 bases from V and 6 bases from J, with 12 bases between. The CDR3 covers 13 residues. The CDR3 reads CASSFEGFGEQYF. The CDR3 region has the DNA TGTGCCAGCAGCTTCGAGGGTTTCGGCGAGCAGTACTTC.

Details on this clonotype: A much larger clone sits a single nucleotide away, making a read error possible. The J gene is TRBJ1-1, the V gene TRBV19; D gene ambiguous. This CDR3 contains 13 residues. Germline assignment: CDR1 LNHDA and CDR2 SQIVND (reference sequence). This CDR3 is CASSIDVNTGAFF. The DNA for the CDR3 is TGTGCCAGTAGTATAGATGTGAACACTGGAGCTTTCTTT. Looking up the rest from reference TRBV19 and TRBJ1-1 gives the full variable domain: DGGITQSPKYLFRKEGQNVTLSCEQNLNHDAMYWYRQDPGQGLRLIYYSQIVNDFQKGDIAEGYSVSREKKESFPLTVTSAQKNPTAFYLCASSIDVNTGAFFGQGTRLTVV.

The CDR3 spells CSVTGTTNEKLFF. In DNA form, the CDR3 reads TGCAGCGTAACAGGGACAACTAATGAAAAACTGTTTTTT. The V gene is TRBV29-1, the J gene TRBJ1-4; the D gene is possibly TRBD1 (6 bases). V lost 6 bases, J lost 0 bases, and 8 bases lay in between. CDR1 SQVTM and CDR2 ANQGSEA come from the germline V gene. The CDR3 has 13 residues.

Worth noting for this clonotype: A clone one base away is much larger, so this may be a read error. V gene TRBV3-1 combines with J gene TRBJ2-1; 13 positions agree with TRBD2. CDR1 is LGHDT, CDR2 YNNKEL, per germline (reference sequence). The CDR3 extends over 17 amino acids. V lost 4 bases to trimming and J lost 5 bases; unmatched junction nucleotides: 8. The CDR3 DNA follows: TGTGCCAGCAGCCGCCGACTAGCGGGAGGCTCAAACAATGAGCAGTTCTTC. Protein product: CASSRRLAGGSNNEQFF.

This clonotype was counted many times. J is TRBJ2-3 and V is TRBV27, with D perhaps TRBD1 (5 bases). This CDR3 spans 15 amino acids. Germline loops: CDR1 MNHEY, CDR2 SMNVEV (reference sequence). V was pared by 4 bases and J by 2 bases, with 13 bases between. CDR3: CASSSWTQYTDTQYF. The CDR3 DNA reads as TGTGCCAGCAGTTCCTGGACACAATACACAGATACGCAGTATTTT.

Ten or more counts support this clonotype. The rearrangement links TRBV7-9 to TRBJ1-2; D is unclear. The V end lost 4 bases, the J end lost 7 bases, and 10 bases lay between the germline ends. CDR1 and CDR2 (germline): SEHNR, FQNEAQ (reference sequence). The length of the CDR3 is 12 residues. The CDR3 region is CASSSPQGGYTF. CDR3 DNA: TGTGCCAGCAGCTCCCCGCAAGGTGGCTACACCTTC. The whole variable domain, filled in from reference TRBV7-9 and TRBJ1-2, reads DTGVSQNPRHKITKRGQNVTFRCDPISEHNRLYWYRQTLGQGPEFLTYFQNEAQLEKSRLLSDRFSAERPKGSFSTLEIQRTEQGDSAMYLCASSSPQGGYTFGSGTRLTVV.

At least ten counts were recorded for this clonotype. This chain links TRBV6-1 with TRBJ1-5, with a tentative D call TRBD1 (5 bases). The germline V gene has CDR1 MNHNS and CDR2 SASEGT. The CDR3 extends over 16 amino acids. The germline V and J ends were trimmed by 6 bases and 0 bases, with 15 bases remaining between them. The CDR3 DNA sequence: TGTGCCAGCAGGGAGGGACTCGAAATTAGCAATCAGCCCCAGCATTTT. This codes for CASREGLEISNQPQHF.

The rearrangement links TRBV29-1 to TRBJ1-1; no reliable D call. This CDR3 has 13 amino acids. Between the trimmed V and J ends, which lost 3 bases and 1 base, there was a span of 9 bases. In germline, CDR1 is SQVTM, CDR2 ANQGSEA. Written as DNA, the CDR3 is TGCAGCGTTGAGGAGCGAAGGAACACTGAAGCTTTCTTT. Protein product: CSVEERRNTEAFF.